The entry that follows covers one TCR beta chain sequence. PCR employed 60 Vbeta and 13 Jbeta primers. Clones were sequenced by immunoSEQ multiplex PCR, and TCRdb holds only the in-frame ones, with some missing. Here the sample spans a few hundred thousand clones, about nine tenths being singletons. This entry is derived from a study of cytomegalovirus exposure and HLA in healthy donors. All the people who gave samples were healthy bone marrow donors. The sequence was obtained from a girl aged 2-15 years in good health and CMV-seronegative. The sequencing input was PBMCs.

The DNA for the CDR3 is TGCGCCAGCAGCTTGGGGCAGGGGTTCACAGATACGCAGTATTTT. Translation: CASSLGQGFTDTQYF. V gene TRBV5-1 combines with J gene TRBJ2-3, with D possibly TRBD1 on 6 matching bases. This CDR3 spans 15 amino acids. The germline V gene has CDR1 SGHRS and CDR2 YFSETQ. Deletions cut 0 bases from V and 2 bases from J, with 10 bases between. Drawing the rest from reference TRBV5-1 and TRBJ2-3, the complete variable domain is KAGVTQTPRYLIKTRGQQVTLSCSPISGHRSVSWYQQTPGQGLQFLFEYFSETQRNKGNFPGRFSGRQFSNSRSEMNVSTLELGDSALYLCASSLGQGFTDTQYFGPGTRLTVL.